This T cell receptor (beta chain) was recorded in a study of blood T cell repertoires in COVID-19. For the study at large: Acute and convalescent COVID-19 samples came from the United States, Italy and Spain. T cells, B-cell-depleted T cells, or PBMCs supplied cDNA or gDNA.

This clone was counted between two and nine times. Trimming cost V 10 bases and J 5 bases; bases outside gene matches: 9. Germline values: CDR1 KGHDR, CDR2 SFDVKD. The CDR3 is made up of 13 amino acids. Original handling: Reference gene primers were amplified, and this amplification served to estimate nucleated cell counts. Clones were read by immunoSEQ multiplex PCR, and TCRdb kept only the in-frame ones, dropping some. D and trimming were read from the DNA, whereas the V and J calls and clone size are those reported in that table. Among over 150,000 clones, 84% were seen once, and the ten largest hold roughly 13%.

The clonotype comes from a human donor in a cohort sampled during active COVID-19. The V gene is TRBV24-1, the J gene TRBJ2-7; 8 bases agree with TRBD1. The sequencing input was peripheral blood. The CDR3 spells CATSRDRIDEQYF. The DNA for the CDR3 is TGTGCCACTTCGCGGGACAGGATCGACGAGCAGTACTTC.